This section outlines one T cell receptor beta chain sequence together with its context. The target antigen is unknown. Normal lung was taken at the farthest possible site, at least 3 cm from tumour. Frozen unsorted single-cell suspensions supplied the genomic DNA. This entry comes from a study of immune cell composition in non-small cell lung cancer. Study background: Histologic subtype was mainly adenocarcinoma or squamous cell carcinoma. General study findings and limits: 75% of squamous and 33% of adenocarcinoma cases had tumour-associated clones >0.5%.

The CDR3 has 12 amino acids. V lost 6 bases to trimming and J lost 3 bases, with 7 bases between them. Germline V gives CDR1 SNHLY, CDR2 FYNNEI. Clones were sequenced by immunoSEQ multiplex PCR, and TCRdb holds only the in-frame ones, with some missing. The sample gives roughly 2,800 clones, roughly 80% of which show up once; approximately 15% is in the top ten. Sequences were obtained from non-adjacent lung tissue. This clonotype was sampled from a human donor with non-small cell lung cancer. This chain links TRBV2 with TRBJ2-3, with D unresolved. CDR3 DNA: TGTGCCAGCAGCCTTGAGACAGATACGCAGTATTTT. It is translated as CASSLETDTQYF.